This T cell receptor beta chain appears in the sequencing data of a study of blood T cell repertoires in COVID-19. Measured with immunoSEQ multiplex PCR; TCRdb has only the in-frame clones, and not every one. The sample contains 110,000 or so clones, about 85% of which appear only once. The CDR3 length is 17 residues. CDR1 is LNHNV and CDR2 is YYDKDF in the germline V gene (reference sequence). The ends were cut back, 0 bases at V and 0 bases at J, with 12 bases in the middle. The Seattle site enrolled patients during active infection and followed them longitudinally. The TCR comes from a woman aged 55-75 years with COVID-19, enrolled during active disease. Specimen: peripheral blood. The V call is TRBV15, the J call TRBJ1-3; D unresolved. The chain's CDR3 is CATSRDKQTSSGNTIYF. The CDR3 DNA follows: TGTGCCACCAGCAGAGATAAACAGACAAGCTCTGGAAACACCATATATTTT.